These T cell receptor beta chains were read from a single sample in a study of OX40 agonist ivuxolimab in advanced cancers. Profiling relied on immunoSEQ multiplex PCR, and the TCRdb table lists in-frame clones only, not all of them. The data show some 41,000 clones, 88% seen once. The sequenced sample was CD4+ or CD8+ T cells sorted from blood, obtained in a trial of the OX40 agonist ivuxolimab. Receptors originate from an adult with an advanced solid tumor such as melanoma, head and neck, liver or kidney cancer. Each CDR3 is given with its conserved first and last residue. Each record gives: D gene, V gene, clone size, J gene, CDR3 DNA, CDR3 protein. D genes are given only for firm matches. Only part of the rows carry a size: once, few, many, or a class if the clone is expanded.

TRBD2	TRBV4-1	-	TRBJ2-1	TGCGCCAGCAGCCAAGAAATAGCGGGAGACTACAATGAGCAGTTCTTC	CASSQEIAGDYNEQFF
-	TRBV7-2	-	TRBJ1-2	TGTGCCAGCAGTTTAGGACAGTTAAACTATGGCTACACCTTC	CASSLGQLNYGYTF
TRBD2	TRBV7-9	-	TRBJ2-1	TGTGCCAGCAGCTTCTGGACTAGCGGGAGCACCTTTCGCAATGAGCAGTTCTTC	CASSFWTSGSTFRNEQFF
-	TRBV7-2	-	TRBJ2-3	TGTGCCAGCAGCTTAGGGGTACTCGGTACGCAGTATTTT	CASSLGVLGTQYF
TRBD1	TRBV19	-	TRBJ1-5	TGTGCCAGTAGGACTGCGGGAGGGGGCCAGCCCCAGCATTTT	CASRTAGGGQPQHF
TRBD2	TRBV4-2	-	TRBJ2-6	TGTGCCAGCAGCCAAGGTGGACTAGCCATTTCTGGGGCCAACGTCCTGACTTTC	CASSQGGLAISGANVLTF
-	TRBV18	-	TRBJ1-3	TGTGCCAGCTCACCACTTGACTCTGGAAACACCATATATTTT	CASSPLDSGNTIYF
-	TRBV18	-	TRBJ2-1	TGTGCCAGCTCACCCCAGACTAGCTCCTACAATGAGCAGTTCTTC	CASSPQTSSYNEQFF
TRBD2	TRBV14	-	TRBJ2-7	TGTGCCAGCAGCCAAGGCCTAGCGGGATTTCGGTCCTACGAGCAGTACTTC	CASSQGLAGFRSYEQYF
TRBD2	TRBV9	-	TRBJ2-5	TGTGCCAGCAGCCCCGGACTAGCGGGAGATGTAGAGACCCAGTACTTC	CASSPGLAGDVETQYF
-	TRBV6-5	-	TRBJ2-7	TGTGCCAGCTCCCCAGGATCCCCATACGAGCAGTACTTC	CASSPGSPYEQYF
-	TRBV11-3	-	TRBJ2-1	TGTGCCAGCAGCTTAGAATACAATGAGCAGTTCTTC	CASSLEYNEQFF
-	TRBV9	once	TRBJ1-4	TGTGCCAGCAGCCTCGCGGTTTCGGGCGTCGTTGGAAAACTGTTTTTT	CASSLAVSGVVGKLFF
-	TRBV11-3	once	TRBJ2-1	TGTGCCAGCAGCTTGAACTACATTAGTGAGCAGTTCTTC	CASSLNYISEQFF
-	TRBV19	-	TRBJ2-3	TGTGCCACCCGGCCCTCGGGGACAGATACGCAGTATTTT	CATRPSGTDTQYF